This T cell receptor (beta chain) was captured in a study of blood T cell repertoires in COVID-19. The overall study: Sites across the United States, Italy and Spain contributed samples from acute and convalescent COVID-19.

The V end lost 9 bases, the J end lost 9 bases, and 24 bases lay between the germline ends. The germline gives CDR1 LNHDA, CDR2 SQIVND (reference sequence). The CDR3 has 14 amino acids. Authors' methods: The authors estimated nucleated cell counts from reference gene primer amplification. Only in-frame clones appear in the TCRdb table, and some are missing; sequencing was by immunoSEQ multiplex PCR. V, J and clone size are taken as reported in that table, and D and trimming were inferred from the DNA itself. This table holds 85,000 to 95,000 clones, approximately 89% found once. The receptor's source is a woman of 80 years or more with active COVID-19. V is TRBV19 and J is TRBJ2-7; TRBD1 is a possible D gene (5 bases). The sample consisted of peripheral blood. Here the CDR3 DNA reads TGTGCCAGGGCGGTAGGGGAAGGCGCTTTAGGGCAGTACTTC. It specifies CARAVGEGALGQYF.